One T cell receptor (beta chain) is described in this entry. Its target is unknown. A read error may account for a junction end that differs from germline. The primer mix had 60 Vbeta and 13 Jbeta primers. Assay: immunoSEQ multiplex PCR; the TCRdb copy retains only in-frame clones and omits some. The top ten hold approximately 6.8% of the sample, which has 150,000 to 200,000 clones, less than 90% seen once. The CDR3 extends over 16 amino acids. Germline V lookup: CDR1 MDHEN, CDR2 SYDVKM. The data belong to a study of cytomegalovirus exposure and HLA in healthy donors. The overall study: Early on, a data release was issued that held approximately 78 million unique TCRs from HLA-typed donors. Study observations and caveats: A later analysis by the authors found several of the most significant clusters apparently linked to common viral pathogens.

The sample comprised PBMCs. The chain is built from TRBV28 and TRBJ2-1; 10 nucleotides agree with TRBD2. The source of this sequence is a male donor in good health and CMV-seropositive. The CDR3 region has the DNA TGTGCCGGCAGTTTAGGGCCTAGCGGGAGCCCCCATGAGCAGTTCTTC. Translation: CAGSLGPSGSPHEQFF. Full variable domain (rest looked up from reference TRBV28 and TRBJ2-1): DVKVTQSSRYLVKRTGEKVFLECVQDMDHENMFWYRQDPGLGLRLIYFSYDVKMKEKGDIPEGYSVSREKKERFSLILESASTNQTSMYLCAGSLGPSGSPHEQFFGPGTRLTVL.